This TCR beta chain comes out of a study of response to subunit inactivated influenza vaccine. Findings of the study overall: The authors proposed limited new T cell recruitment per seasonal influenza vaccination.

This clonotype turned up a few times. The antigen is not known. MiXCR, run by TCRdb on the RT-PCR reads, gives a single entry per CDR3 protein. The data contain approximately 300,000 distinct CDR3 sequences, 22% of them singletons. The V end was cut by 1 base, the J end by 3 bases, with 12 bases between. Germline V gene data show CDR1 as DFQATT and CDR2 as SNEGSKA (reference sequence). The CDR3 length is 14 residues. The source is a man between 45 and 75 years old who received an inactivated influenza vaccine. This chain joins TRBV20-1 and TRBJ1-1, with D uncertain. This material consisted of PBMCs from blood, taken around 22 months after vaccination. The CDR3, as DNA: TGCAGTGCTAGAGGTGGTCCTGCGGACACTGAAGCTTTCTTT. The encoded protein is CSARGGPADTEAFF.